This T cell receptor (beta chain) was sequenced during a study of T cell responses to AZD1222 COVID-19 vaccine. Sequencing was performed with immunoSEQ multiplex PCR; in TCRdb, only in-frame clones are kept and a portion is missing. The sample has about 140,000 clones, 92% seen once. CDR3 length: 12 amino acids. Trimming removed 6 bases at V and 3 bases at J, with 9 bases between. Looked up from germline, CDR1 is LGHNT and CDR2 is FRNRAP. The V gene is TRBV12-5, the J gene TRBJ2-7, with D maybe TRBD1 (6 bases). This specimen consisted of peripheral blood, obtained on day 0 of AZD1222 vaccination. This receptor was obtained from an adult in good health. CDR3 sequence (DNA): TGTGCTAGTGGCCAGGGGATCTACGAGCAGTACTTC. Its protein product is CASGQGIYEQYF. Full variable domain (missing parts from reference TRBV12-5 and TRBJ2-7): DARVTQTPRHKVTEMGQEVTMRCQPILGHNTVFWYRQTMMQGLELLAYFRNRAPLDDSGMPKDRFSAEMPDATLATLKIQPSEPRDSAVYFCASGQGIYEQYFGPGTRLTVT.